This note documents a single T cell receptor (beta chain) sequence. The target antigen is unknown. The sample comes from a study of identical twins. Germline CDR1 reads LGHDT; CDR2 reads YNNKEL (reference sequence). The length of the CDR3 is 16 residues. V lost 5 bases and J lost 2; bases outside the gene matches: 10. Donors uniformly comprised healthy Caucasians. Study observations and caveats: Reduced insertions were recorded for abundant cord blood beta clonotypes, with no such pattern in memory repertoires. Twin sharing of out-of-frame TCR alpha was underestimated by models in monozygotic pairs.

In TCRdb, the 5' RACE reads were re-called with MiXCR into one record per CDR3 protein. The table shows 280,000 or so distinct CDR3 sequences, with more than 6.5% occurring only once. A further study also used this sample, focusing on yellow fever vaccine responses in identical twins.

The specimen was memory (CD45RO+) T cells sorted from blood. V is TRBV3-1 and J is TRBJ2-7; TRBD2 aligns across 9 bases. The TCR originated in a woman younger than 35 in good health. CDR3 bases: TGTGCCAGCAGCTACCGGACTAGCGCCATCCCCTACGAGCAGTACTTC. It codes for CASSYRTSAIPYEQYF.